Shown below are 32 T cell receptor beta chains from a single sample sequenced in a study of tumor-infiltrating lymphocytes in primary liver carcinoma. They got blood RNA out of unsorted whole blood and also pulled out germline DNA. Synthesis of TCR beta cDNA was carried out from 450 to 500 ng total RNA with a constant-region primer. It was through three nested multiplex PCR rounds of slightly modified ARM-PCR that TCR beta libraries arose. The first two PCR rounds used TRBV1-TRBV30 forward primers with a C-beta reverse primer, around 10 cycles each. TCRdb re-derived calls from the multiplex PCR reads in MiXCR, one entry per CDR3 protein. Among fewer than 400,000 distinct CDR3 sequences listed, less than 75% were seen once. The sample was peripheral blood. The receptor source for this set is a man in his forties or fifties with primary liver carcinoma and hepatitis B virus infection.

The V call is TRBV11-2, the J call TRBJ2-7; D remains unclear. The V gene's germline CDR1 is SGHAT and CDR2 FQNNGV. The CDR3 sequence is 14 residues long. Deletions cut 5 bases from V and 6 bases from J, with 17 bases between. This chain's CDR3 is CASSPVPITLEQYF. CDR3 in DNA: TGTGCCAGCAGCCCCGTGCCCATTACGCTCGAGCAGTACTTC.

The V and J genes are TRBV14 and TRBJ1-2; D remains ambiguous. The CDR3 covers 14 residues. The germline V gene encodes CDR1 SGHDN and CDR2 FVKESK. Trimming removed 0 bases at V and 2 bases at J, with 7 bases between. CDR3 coding DNA: TGTGCCAGCAGCCAAGATCCCGCGAACTATGGCTACACCTTC. Amino acids: CASSQDPANYGYTF.

This clonotype occurred many times. The chain has TRBV30 and TRBJ1-6, with TRBD1 matching 7 bases. The CDR3 length is 15 residues. The germline gives CDR1 GTSNPN, CDR2 SVGIG (reference sequence). J was trimmed by 6 bases and V by 3 bases; bases with no gene match: 8. For the CDR3, the DNA is TGTGCCTGGAGCCGGGACAGCTTGGGTAATTCACCCCTCCACTTT. It yields the protein CAWSRDSLGNSPLHF.

The chain carries TRBV5-1 and TRBJ2-5; tentatively, D is TRBD1 (5 bases). Looked up from germline, CDR1 is SGHRS and CDR2 is YFSETQ. The ends were cut back, 1 base at V and 3 bases at J, with 10 bases in the middle. The CDR3 sequence is 14 residues long. The CDR3 DNA sequence: TGCGCCAGCAGCTTGTTTTCCAGGGAAGAGACCCAGTACTTC. Its translation is CASSLFSREETQYF.

About this clonotype itself: Its ends do not fully match the called genes, so a read error is possible. The V gene is TRBV29-1, the J gene TRBJ2-1; D may be TRBD1 (5 bases). This CDR3 is 14 amino acids long. Germline CDR1 reads SQVTM; CDR2 reads ANQGSEA. This chain's CDR3 is CSVEDGGWGNEQFF. The CDR3 bases are TGCAGCGTTGAAGATGGTGGATGGGGCAATGAACAGTTCTTC.

On this clonotype: A read error may explain this, as a much larger clone is one base away. This rearrangement joins TRBV6-6 to TRBJ2-6; D perhaps matches TRBD1 (5 bases). CDR1 is MNHNY and CDR2 is SVGAGI in the germline V gene (reference sequence). The CDR3 has 12 amino acids. Here the CDR3 DNA reads TGTGCCAGCAGTGAAGGGGCCAACGCCCTGACTTTC. Its protein is CASSEGANALTF.

Concerning this clonotype: A much bigger clone sits one base away, suggesting this may be a read error. J is TRBJ2-7 and V is TRBV12-3 or TRBV12-4; 10 positions agree with TRBD1. The CDR3 spans 12 residues. CDR3 residues: CASCSDRGQPGF. CDR3 bases: TGTGCCAGCTGTTCCGACAGGGGGCAACCGGGTTTC.

The table lists this clonotype with many counts. The chain is built from TRBV6-6 and TRBJ2-5; tentatively, D is TRBD1 (6 bases). The CDR3 extends over 13 amino acids. Trimming took off 2 bases at V and 2 bases at J, with 6 bases between the two ends. The germline V gene has CDR1 MNHNY and CDR2 SVGAGI (reference sequence). The CDR3 loop reads CASSYGQQETQYF. The DNA of the CDR3 is TGTGCCAGCAGTTACGGACAGCAAGAGACCCAGTACTTC.

As regards this clonotype: Germline is not matched at one junction end, which may reflect a read error. The rearrangement links TRBV6-6 to TRBJ2-7; D is tentatively TRBD1 or TRBD2 (5 bases each). Germline lookup yields CDR1 MNHNY and CDR2 SVGAGI (reference sequence). The CDR3 is 16 amino acids. This CDR3 reads CASSYSGVRATYEQGF. The CDR3 coding sequence is TGTGCCAGCAGTTACTCGGGAGTAAGGGCAACCTACGAGCAGGGCTTC.

The chain links TRBV6-2 or TRBV6-3 to TRBJ2-1; the match to TRBD2 covers 11 bases. The CDR3 is 18 amino acids. V dropped 7 bases and J dropped 6; count of bases not matched to a gene: 17. CDR1 is MNHEY and CDR2 is SVGEGT in the germline V gene. The chain's CDR3 is CASTPGTAIAGGTNEQFF. The CDR3 coding sequence is TGTGCCAGCACCCCCGGGACAGCAATAGCGGGGGGGACCAATGAGCAGTTCTTC.

In this sample, this clonotype turned up a few times. The chain combines TRBV30 with TRBJ1-3; D unclear. V dropped 1 base and J dropped 0 bases, with 13 bases sitting between them. Germline loops: CDR1 GTSNPN, CDR2 SVGIG (reference sequence). The CDR3 has 16 residues. The CDR3 region has the DNA TGTGCCTGGAGTGCGAAGGACGGAACCTCTGGAAACACCATATATTTT. Its protein product is CAWSAKDGTSGNTIYF.

As for this clonotype: One end of the junction does not line up with germline, which may come from a read error. The V and J genes are TRBV29-1 and TRBJ2-2; tentatively, D is TRBD2 (6 bases). This CDR3 region has 14 residues. Germline CDR1 and CDR2: SQVTM and ANQGSEA. In DNA form, the CDR3 reads TGCAGCGTTGTAGGAGGGCGGAACACCCGGGAGCCGTTTTTT. It codes for CSVVGGRNTREPFF.

This clonotype was seen at least ten times. The chain is built from TRBV6-5 and TRBJ2-7; D is possibly TRBD2 (5 bases). Germline V CDR1 and CDR2: MNHEY, SVGAGI. Trimming took 6 bases from V and 2 from J, leaving 8 bases between them. The CDR3 contains 12 residues. CDR3 coding DNA: TGTGCCAGCAGCACCGGGACCTACGAGCAGTACTTC. This gives the protein CASSTGTYEQYF.

Remarks on this clonotype: The junction differs from germline at one of its ends, possibly a read error. The chain couples TRBV6-1 to TRBJ2-3, with 8 bases lining up with TRBD1. The CDR3 is made up of 17 amino acids. Germline V gives CDR1 MNHNS, CDR2 SASEGT. CDR3 nucleotide sequence: TGTGCCAGAAGTGGGGGGACAGGCCTTCCGGGGTCAGATACGCAGTATTTT. Protein sequence: CARSGGTGLPGSDTQYF.

Details on this clonotype: Just one base apart from a much larger clone, this may be a read error. The chain combines TRBV29-1 with TRBJ1-1, with unresolved D. Germline loops: CDR1 SQVTM, CDR2 ANQGSEA. The CDR3 contains 13 residues. V was cut by 4 bases and J by 2 bases, with 11 bases left in between. The CDR3 DNA follows: TGCAGCGTTGGGCCGTCCTCAAACACTGAAGCTTTCTTT. It encodes CSVGPSSNTEAFF.

The genes are TRBV6-1 and TRBJ2-7; TRBD1 or TRBD2 may be the D gene (5 bases each). This CDR3 contains 15 residues. Germline loops: CDR1 MNHNS, CDR2 SASEGT. The V end lost 2 bases, the J end lost 0 bases, and 11 bases lay between the germline ends. Written as DNA, the CDR3 is TGTGCCAGCAGTGAAACCTGGGACGACTCCTACGAGCAGTACTTC. Its protein is CASSETWDDSYEQYF.

V gene TRBV7-9 combines with J gene TRBJ2-5, with a tentative D call TRBD1 (7 bases). This CDR3 has 16 residues. Germline lookup yields CDR1 SEHNR and CDR2 FQNEAQ (reference sequence). V dropped 4 bases and J dropped 5 bases, with 20 bases sitting between them. The CDR3 DNA sequence: TGTGCCAGCAGCTCTCCTCCCCAGGGGGGTGCCGAGACCCAGTACTTC. Amino acid sequence: CASSSPPQGGAETQYF.

In regard to this clonotype: A much larger clone differs by one base, so this may be a read error. This chain connects TRBV7-8 to TRBJ2-1, with D uncertain. The CDR3 has 15 residues. CDR1 and CDR2 (germline): SGHVS, FQNEAQ. The CDR3 bases are TGTGCCAGCAGCCCTCTTTGGGCCTCCTACAGTGAGCAGTTCTTC. It translates to CASSPLWASYSEQFF.

This clonotype was observed a few times. The junction and the germline gene differ at one end; a read error may be behind it. The chain recombines TRBV5-1 with TRBJ2-3; D might be TRBD2 (5 bases). Per the germline V gene, CDR1 is SGHRS and CDR2 is YFSETQ. The CDR3 extends over 13 amino acids. CDR3 bases: TGCGCCAACAGCTTGGAGGCTTCACATACGCAGTATTTT. Its protein is CANSLEASHTQYF.

This clonotype was counted at least ten times. The chain links TRBV4-1 to TRBJ2-1, with D possibly matching TRBD2 (5 bases). The CDR3 length is 17 residues. V was clipped by 3 bases and J by 2 bases, with 17 bases between them. Germline V CDR1 and CDR2: MGHRA, YSYEKL. The CDR3 reads CASSQELEVPPYNEQFF. CDR3 sequence (DNA): TGCGCCAGCAGCCAGGAACTGGAGGTCCCTCCCTACAATGAGCAGTTCTTC.

This clonotype was seen ten or more times. V is TRBV4-3 and J is TRBJ1-1, with a tentative D call TRBD1 (5 bases). The CDR3 totals 14 residues. In germline, CDR1 is LGHNA, CDR2 YSLEER. V lost 2 bases and J 2 bases, leaving 9 bases between the germline ends. In nucleotides, the CDR3 is TGCGCCAGCAGCCAATCGGGGGGAAACACTGAAGCTTTCTTT. It codes for CASSQSGGNTEAFF.

This chain connects TRBV12-3 or TRBV12-4 to TRBJ2-5; D not resolved. V gave up 4 bases and J gave up 0 bases, with 15 bases separating them. The CDR3 is 16 residues long. The CDR3 region has the DNA TGTGCCAGCAGTTCTAATTCCGGCCGCTACCAAGAGACCCAGTACTTC. It is translated as CASSSNSGRYQETQYF.

This clonotype appeared a few times. This chain uses TRBV20-1 with TRBJ2-2; D ambiguous. Trimming took off 6 bases at V and 1 base at J, with 9 bases between the two ends. Per the germline V gene, CDR1 is DFQATT and CDR2 is SNEGSKA (reference sequence). The CDR3 consists of 13 residues. The CDR3 DNA is TGCAGTGCCGAAGGCAAGAACACCGGGGAGCTGTTTTTT. This gives the protein CSAEGKNTGELFF.

This clonotype came up many times. The V and J genes are TRBV4-3 and TRBJ2-1; TRBD2 agrees at 8 bases. With 3 bases clipped from V and 1 base from J, the junction kept 5 bases outside the gene matches. The CDR3 spans 16 residues. Germline V gene lookup returns CDR1 LGHNA and CDR2 YSLEER. This chain's CDR3 is CASSHMGLVSYNEQFF. The CDR3 bases are TGCGCCAGCAGCCATATGGGACTAGTTTCCTACAATGAGCAGTTCTTC.

Points on this clonotype: This may be a read error: a much more frequent sequence differs by one nucleotide. The chain has TRBV4-1 and TRBJ2-2, with 8 bases identical to TRBD2. The CDR3 extends over 17 amino acids. V lost 6 bases and J lost 5; bases outside the gene matches: 14. Germline V gene data show CDR1 as MGHRA and CDR2 as YSYEKL. CDR3 region: CASRTTRSGGGTGELFF. The DNA of the CDR3 is TGCGCCAGCAGGACAACGAGATCGGGAGGGGGGACCGGGGAGCTGTTTTTT.

This chain links TRBV6-1 with TRBJ2-3, with 9 bases that match TRBD2. CDR1 is MNHNS and CDR2 is SASEGT in the germline V gene. The CDR3 has 14 amino acids. V trimming: 4 bases; J trimming: 4 bases; junction bases outside the gene matches: 3. CDR3 bases: TGTGCCAGCAGTGTAGCGGGGGTCGCAGATACGCAGTATTTT. It yields the protein CASSVAGVADTQYF.

Notes on this clonotype: This clone may be a read error of a much larger clone one base away. This rearrangement joins TRBV6-2 or TRBV6-3 to TRBJ2-6; 7 positions agree with TRBD2. V lost 5 bases and J lost 0; bases outside the gene matches: 10. CDR3 length: 18 amino acids. Germline assignment: CDR1 MNHEY and CDR2 SVGEGT. Here the CDR3 DNA reads TGTGCCAGCAGTACCCTAGTGGGAGGGAACTCTGGGGCCAACGTCCTGACTTTC. Translating it yields CASSTLVGGNSGANVLTF.

V and J are TRBV28 and TRBJ2-7, with 7 positions matching TRBD2. Germline assignment: CDR1 MDHEN and CDR2 SYDVKM. V was clipped by 6 bases and J by 5 bases; unmatched bases: 16. The CDR3 runs to 16 residues. For the CDR3, the DNA is TGTGCCAGCAGCTCAAGGGGCAGCGGGGCTCTCAACGAGCAGTACTTC. Its translation: CASSSRGSGALNEQYF.

This clonotype came up once. A read error may account for a junction end that differs from germline. J is TRBJ2-2 and V is TRBV5-1, with TRBD1 identical over 7 bases. Germline loops: CDR1 SGHRS, CDR2 YFSETQ. This CDR3 spans 17 amino acids. The CDR3 sequence is CASSLVPGQTNTGELSF. CDR3 nucleotide sequence: TGCGCCAGCAGCTTGGTCCCGGGACAGACTAACACCGGGGAGCTGTCTTTT.

A remark on this clonotype: A much larger clone is a single base away; this may be a read error. This rearrangement joins TRBV6-5 to TRBJ2-7; weak D call: TRBD1 (6 bases). The CDR3 has 11 residues. Germline lookup yields CDR1 MNHEY and CDR2 SVGAGI. The chain's CDR3 is CANSYSGVQYF. CDR3 coding DNA: TGTGCCAACAGTTACTCAGGGGTGCAGTACTTC.

Comment on this clonotype: An end of the junction differs from the germline gene, which may be a read error. This chain uses TRBV27 with TRBJ1-2; 7 bases map to TRBD1. This CDR3 spans 14 amino acids. Germline CDR1 reads MNHEY; CDR2 reads SMNVEV (reference sequence). CDR3 residues: CAGSSRDSRYGYTF. CDR3 nucleotides: TGTGCCGGCAGTTCCCGGGACAGCAGATATGGCTACACCTTC.

This clonotype was found once. This may stem from a read error, because a much larger clone lies one nucleotide away. The rearrangement joins TRBV11-1 to TRBJ1-1; D remains ambiguous. The CDR3 covers 13 residues. Trimming left V 6 bases short and J 5 bases short, with 13 bases between. Germline V gene data show CDR1 as SGHAT and CDR2 as FQDESV (reference sequence). CDR3 residues: CASRLGLKTEAFF. The CDR3 DNA sequence: TGTGCCAGCAGGCTGGGCTTAAAGACTGAAGCTTTCTTT.